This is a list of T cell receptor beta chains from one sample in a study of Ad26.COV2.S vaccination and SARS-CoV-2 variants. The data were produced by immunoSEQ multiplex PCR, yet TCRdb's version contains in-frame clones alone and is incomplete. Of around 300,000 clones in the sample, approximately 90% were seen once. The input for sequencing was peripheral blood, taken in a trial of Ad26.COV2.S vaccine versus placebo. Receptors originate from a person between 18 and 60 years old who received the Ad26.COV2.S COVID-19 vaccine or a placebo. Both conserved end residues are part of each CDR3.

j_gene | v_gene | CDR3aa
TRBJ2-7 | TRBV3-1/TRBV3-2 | CASSQDASGNEQYF
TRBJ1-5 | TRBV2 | CASSLDRDSNQPQHF
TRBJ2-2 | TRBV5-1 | CASSLDLVGELFF
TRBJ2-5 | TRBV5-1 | CASSEYLGGGMVETQYF
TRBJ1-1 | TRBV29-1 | CSVEAIENTEAFF
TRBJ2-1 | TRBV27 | CASTTGTGGNEQFF
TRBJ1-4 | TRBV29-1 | CSAGVGANEKLFF
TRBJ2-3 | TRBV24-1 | CATSDSGTGVRDTQYF
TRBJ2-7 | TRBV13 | CASSPSLAHEQYF
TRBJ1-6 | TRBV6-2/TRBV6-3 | CASRYGQFRAEPLHF
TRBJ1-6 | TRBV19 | CASSKTGSNSPLHF
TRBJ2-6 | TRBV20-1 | CSASAGGTGANVLTF
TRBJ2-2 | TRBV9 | CASSASTGRGTGELFF
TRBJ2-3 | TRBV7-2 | CASRPPVSTDTQYF
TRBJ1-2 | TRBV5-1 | CASSSDRAAGYTF
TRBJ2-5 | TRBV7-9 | CASIRLEYQETQYF
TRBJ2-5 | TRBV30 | CAWSPGLAGVETQYF
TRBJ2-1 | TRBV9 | CASRVAGASDSEQFF
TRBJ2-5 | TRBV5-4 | CASSSPGGYQETQYF
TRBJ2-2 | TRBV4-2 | CASSQVQGAGELFF
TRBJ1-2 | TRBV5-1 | CASSLAPGQGNYGYTF
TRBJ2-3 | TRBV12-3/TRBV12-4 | CASRATQADTQYF
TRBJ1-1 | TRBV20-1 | CSASVGGPEAFF
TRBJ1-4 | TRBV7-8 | CASSPGARNEKLFF
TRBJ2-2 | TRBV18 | CASSPGTPGELFF
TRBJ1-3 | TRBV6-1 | CASSEWGSLRNTIYF
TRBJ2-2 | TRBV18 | CASSPRQGAATGELFF
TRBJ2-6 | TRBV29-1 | CSVRTGSYSGANVLTF
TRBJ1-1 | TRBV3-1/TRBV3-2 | CASSQRVAGALRAFF
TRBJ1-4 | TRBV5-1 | CASSLAGTGTVNEKLFF
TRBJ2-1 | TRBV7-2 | CASTKGVALSNEQFF